The source of this TCR beta chain is a study of blood T cell repertoires in COVID-19. Study summary: The cDNA or gDNA used as material had been derived from T cells, B-cell-depleted T cells, or PBMCs.

Authors' analysis steps: Reference gene primers were amplified, and this amplification served to estimate nucleated cell counts. The repertoire was sequenced with immunoSEQ multiplex PCR; TCRdb's copy has only in-frame clones and lacks some. The V and J calls and clone size come from that table; D and trimming were worked out from the DNA. Among 410,000 or so clones listed, 89% were seen once. Patients in Seattle were enrolled during active infection, then followed longitudinally. Unmatched junction bases numbered 3, after V lost 3 bases and J lost 5 bases. The CDR3 has 14 residues. Germline V gene lookup returns CDR1 KGHSH and CDR2 LQKENI.

The sequenced sample was peripheral blood. The chain carries TRBV18 and TRBJ1-5; 8 bases are shared with TRBD1. This sequence originates from a woman in her thirties or forties with COVID-19, enrolled during active disease. The CDR3 region is CASSPNRGDQPQHF. Here the CDR3 DNA reads TGTGCCAGCTCACCTAACAGGGGGGATCAGCCCCAGCATTTT. Together with reference TRBV18 and TRBJ1-5, the CDR3 gives the full variable domain: NAGVMQNPRHLVRRRGQEARLRCSPMKGHSHVYWYRQLPEEGLKFMVYLQKENIIDESGMPKERFSAEFPKEGPSILRIQQVVRGDSAAYFCASSPNRGDQPQHFGDGTRLSIL.